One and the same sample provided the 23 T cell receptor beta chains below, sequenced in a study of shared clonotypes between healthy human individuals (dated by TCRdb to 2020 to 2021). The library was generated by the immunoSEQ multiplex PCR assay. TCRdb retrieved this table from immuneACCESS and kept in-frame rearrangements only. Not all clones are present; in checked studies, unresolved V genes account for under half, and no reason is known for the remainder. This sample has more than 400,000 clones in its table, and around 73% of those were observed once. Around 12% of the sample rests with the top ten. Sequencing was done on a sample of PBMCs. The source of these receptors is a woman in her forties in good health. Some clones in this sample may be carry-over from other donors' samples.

This CDR3 reads CASSSGQGGGYTF. CDR3 DNA: TGTGCCAGCAGTTCGGGACAGGGGGGAGGCTACACCTTC. The V gene is TRBV27, the J gene TRBJ1-2; 11 bases agree with TRBD1. The CDR3 consists of 13 residues. Germline V CDR1 and CDR2: MNHEY, SMNVEV (reference sequence). Germline trimming cut 4 bases from V and 8 bases from J; bases unmatched to any gene: 3.

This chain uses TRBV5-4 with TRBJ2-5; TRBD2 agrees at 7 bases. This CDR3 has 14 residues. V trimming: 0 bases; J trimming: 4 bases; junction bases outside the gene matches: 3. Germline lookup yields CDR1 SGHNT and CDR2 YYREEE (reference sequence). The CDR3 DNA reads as TGTGCCAGCAGCTTGGACTTAGCGGGAGAGACCCAGTACTTC. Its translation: CASSLDLAGETQYF.

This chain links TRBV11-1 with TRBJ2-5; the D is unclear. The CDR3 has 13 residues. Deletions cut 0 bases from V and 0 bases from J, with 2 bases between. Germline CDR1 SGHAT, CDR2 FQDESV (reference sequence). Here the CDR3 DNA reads TGTGCCAGCAGCTTAGCCCACCAAGAGACCCAGTACTTC. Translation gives CASSLAHQETQYF.

CDR3: CASSSPWGLAGSSGDTQYF. As DNA, the CDR3 is TGTGCCAGCAGTTCCCCTTGGGGACTAGCGGGATCGAGTGGAGATACGCAGTATTTT. The V and J genes are TRBV28 and TRBJ2-3; 13 bases map to TRBD2. The germline V gene encodes CDR1 MDHEN and CDR2 SYDVKM. The CDR3 totals 19 residues. V lost 4 bases and J lost 5; bases outside the gene matches: 15.

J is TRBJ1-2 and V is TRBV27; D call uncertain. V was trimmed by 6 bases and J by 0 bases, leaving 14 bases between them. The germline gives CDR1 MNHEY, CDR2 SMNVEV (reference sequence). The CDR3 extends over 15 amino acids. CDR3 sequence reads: CASRDKPTANYGYTF. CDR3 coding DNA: TGTGCCAGCAGAGACAAACCAACAGCTAACTATGGCTACACCTTC.

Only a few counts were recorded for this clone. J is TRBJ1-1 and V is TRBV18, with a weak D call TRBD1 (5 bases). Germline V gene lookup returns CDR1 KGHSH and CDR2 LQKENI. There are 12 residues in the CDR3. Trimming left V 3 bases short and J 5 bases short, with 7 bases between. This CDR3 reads CASSPEGTEAFF. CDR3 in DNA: TGTGCCAGCTCACCCGAGGGGACTGAAGCTTTCTTT. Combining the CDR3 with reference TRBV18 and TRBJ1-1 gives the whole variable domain NAGVMQNPRHLVRRRGQEARLRCSPMKGHSHVYWYRQLPEEGLKFMVYLQKENIIDESGMPKERFSAEFPKEGPSILRIQQVVRGDSAAYFCASSPEGTEAFFGQGTRLTVV.

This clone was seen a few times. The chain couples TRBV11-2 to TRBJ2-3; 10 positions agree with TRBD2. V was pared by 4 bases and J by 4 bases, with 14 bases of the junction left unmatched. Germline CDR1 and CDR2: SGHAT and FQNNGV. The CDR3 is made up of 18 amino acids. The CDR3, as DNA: TGTGCCAGCAGCTCACCCGGTCCACTAGCGGGATTGGCAGATACGCAGTATTTT. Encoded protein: CASSSPGPLAGLADTQYF.

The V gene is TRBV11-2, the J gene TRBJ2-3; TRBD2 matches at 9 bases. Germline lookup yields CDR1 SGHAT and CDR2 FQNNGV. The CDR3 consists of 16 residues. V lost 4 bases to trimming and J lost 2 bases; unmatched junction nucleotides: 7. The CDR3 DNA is TGTGCCAGCAGCTCCCGGACTAGCGCGTACACAGATACGCAGTATTTT. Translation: CASSSRTSAYTDTQYF.

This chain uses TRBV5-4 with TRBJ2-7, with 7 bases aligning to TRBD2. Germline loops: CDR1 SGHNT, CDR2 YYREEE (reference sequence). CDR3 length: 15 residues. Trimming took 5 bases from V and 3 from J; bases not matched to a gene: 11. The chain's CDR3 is CASSSTTSPVYEQYF. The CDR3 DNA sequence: TGTGCCAGCAGTAGTACGACTAGCCCGGTCTACGAGCAGTACTTC.

In DNA form, the CDR3 reads TGTGCCTGGAGTGTAGCTCCAGACGCCGGGGAGCTGTTTTTT. Protein sequence: CAWSVAPDAGELFF. This chain connects TRBV30 to TRBJ2-2; no reliable D call. CDR1 GTSNPN and CDR2 SVGIG come from the germline V gene (reference sequence). This CDR3 has 14 amino acids. Between the trimmed V and J ends, which lost 0 bases and 6 bases, there was a span of 11 bases.

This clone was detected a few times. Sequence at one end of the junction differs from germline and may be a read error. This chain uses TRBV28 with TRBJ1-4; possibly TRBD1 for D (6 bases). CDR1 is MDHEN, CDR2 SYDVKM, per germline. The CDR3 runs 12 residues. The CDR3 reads CASSQAPGQSVF. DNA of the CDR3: TGTGCCAGCAGTCAAGCCCCGGGACAATCTGTTTTT.

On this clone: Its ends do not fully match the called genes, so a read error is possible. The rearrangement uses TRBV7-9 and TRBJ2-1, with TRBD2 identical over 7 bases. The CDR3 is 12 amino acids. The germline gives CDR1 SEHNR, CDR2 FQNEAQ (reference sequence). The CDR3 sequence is CASSPHGRRLVF. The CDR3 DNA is TGTGCCAGCAGCCCGCACGGGAGGAGGCTGGTCTTC.

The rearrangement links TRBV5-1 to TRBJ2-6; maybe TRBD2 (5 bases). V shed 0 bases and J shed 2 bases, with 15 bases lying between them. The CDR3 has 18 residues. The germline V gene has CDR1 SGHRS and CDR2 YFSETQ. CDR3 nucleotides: TGCGCCAGCAGCTTGGATGGTTCAGGACTGGCTGGGGCCAACGTCCTGACTTTC. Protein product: CASSLDGSGLAGANVLTF.

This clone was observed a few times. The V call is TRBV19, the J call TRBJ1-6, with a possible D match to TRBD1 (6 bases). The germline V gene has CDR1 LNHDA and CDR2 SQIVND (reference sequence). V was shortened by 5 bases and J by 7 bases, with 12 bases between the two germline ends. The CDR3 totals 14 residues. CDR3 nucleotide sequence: TGTGCCAGTAGTGCAGGGGAGGAGAATTCACCCCTCCACTTT. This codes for CASSAGEENSPLHF.

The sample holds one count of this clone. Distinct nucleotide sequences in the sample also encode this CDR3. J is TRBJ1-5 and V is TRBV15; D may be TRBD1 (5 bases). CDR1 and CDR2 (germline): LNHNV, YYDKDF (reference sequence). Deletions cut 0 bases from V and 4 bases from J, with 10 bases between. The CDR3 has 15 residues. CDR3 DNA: TGTGCCACCAGCAGAGATTTGGCAGGGAATCAGCCCCAGCATTTT. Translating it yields CATSRDLAGNQPQHF.

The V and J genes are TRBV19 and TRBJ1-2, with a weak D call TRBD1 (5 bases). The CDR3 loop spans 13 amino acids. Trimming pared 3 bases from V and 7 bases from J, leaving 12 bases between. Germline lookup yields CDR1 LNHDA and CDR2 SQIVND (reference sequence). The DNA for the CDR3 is TGTGCCAGTAGTATCAGAGGGGAATCTGGCTACACCTTC. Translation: CASSIRGESGYTF.

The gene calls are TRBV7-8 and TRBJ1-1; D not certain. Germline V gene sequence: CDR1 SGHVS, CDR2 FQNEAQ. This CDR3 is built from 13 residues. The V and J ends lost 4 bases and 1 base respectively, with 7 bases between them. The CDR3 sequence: CASSSQQNTEAFF. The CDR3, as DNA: TGTGCCAGCAGCTCCCAACAGAACACTGAAGCTTTCTTT.

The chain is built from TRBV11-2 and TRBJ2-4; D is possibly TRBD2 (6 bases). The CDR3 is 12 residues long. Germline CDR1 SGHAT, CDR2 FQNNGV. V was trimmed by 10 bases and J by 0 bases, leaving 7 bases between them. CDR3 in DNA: TGTGCCACGGGACTAGCCAAAAACATTCAGTACTTC. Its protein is CATGLAKNIQYF.

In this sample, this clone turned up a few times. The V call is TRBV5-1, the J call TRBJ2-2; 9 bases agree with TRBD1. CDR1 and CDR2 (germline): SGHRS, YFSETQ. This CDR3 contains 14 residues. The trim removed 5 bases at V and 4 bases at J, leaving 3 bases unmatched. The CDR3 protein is CASRRQGGTGELFF. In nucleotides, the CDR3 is TGCGCCAGCAGACGACAGGGGGGCACCGGGGAGCTGTTTTTT.

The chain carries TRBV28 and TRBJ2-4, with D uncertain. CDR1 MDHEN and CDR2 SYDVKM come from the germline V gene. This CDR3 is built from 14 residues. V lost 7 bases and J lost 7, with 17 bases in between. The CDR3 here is CASTTNSRPNIQYF. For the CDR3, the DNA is TGTGCCAGCACCACTAACTCTAGGCCCAACATTCAGTACTTC.

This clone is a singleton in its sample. In DNA form, the CDR3 reads TGTGCCAGCAGTTTCCAACGGGCCTCCTACGAGCAGTACTTC. This translates into CASSFQRASYEQYF. The J gene is TRBJ2-7, the V gene TRBV27, with unresolved D. This CDR3 is 14 amino acids long. V was clipped by 3 bases and J by 0 bases, with 9 bases between them. Per germline, CDR1 MNHEY and CDR2 SMNVEV (reference sequence).

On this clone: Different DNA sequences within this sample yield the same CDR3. The CDR3 spells CASSLDRASYEQYF. In DNA form, the CDR3 reads TGTGCCAGCAGCTTGGACAGGGCTTCCTACGAGCAGTACTTC. This rearrangement joins TRBV5-4 to TRBJ2-7; D might be TRBD1 (6 bases). Germline CDR1 and CDR2: SGHNT and YYREEE (reference sequence). The CDR3 length is 14 residues. Trimming took 0 bases from V and 1 from J, leaving 8 bases between them.

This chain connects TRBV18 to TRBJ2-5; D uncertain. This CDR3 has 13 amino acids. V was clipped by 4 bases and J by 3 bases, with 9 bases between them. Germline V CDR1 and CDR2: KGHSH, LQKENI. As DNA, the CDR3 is TGTGCCAGCTCACAAGCTGTTAAAGAGACCCAGTACTTC. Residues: CASSQAVKETQYF.